Below, 11 T cell receptor beta chains from the same sample are listed, as sequenced in a study of cytomegalovirus exposure and HLA in healthy donors. PCR used 60 Vbeta primers and 13 Jbeta primers. Sequencing used immunoSEQ multiplex PCR; TCRdb keeps in-frame clones, though not all of them. The sample shows some 120,000 clones, 80% to 85% of them seen only once. Sequencing was performed on PBMCs. These receptors all come from a woman aged 25 to 45 in good health and CMV-seronegative.

The genes are TRBV10-3 and TRBJ1-5; 9 bases line up with TRBD1. The CDR3 is 13 amino acids. J lost 4 bases, V lost 11 bases, and 6 bases had no gene match. Germline CDR1 is ENHRY and CDR2 is SYGVKD. CDR3 sequence reads: CAVSGTGNQPQHF. As DNA, the CDR3 is TGTGCCGTCTCCGGGACAGGGAATCAGCCCCAGCATTTT.

The rearrangement joins TRBV19 to TRBJ2-2, with 11 bases aligning to TRBD1. V trimming: 6 bases; J trimming: 0 bases; junction bases outside the gene matches: 0. Germline CDR1 reads LNHDA; CDR2 reads SQIVND (reference sequence). The CDR3 runs 15 residues. The CDR3 sequence is CASRGQGANTGELFF. Here the CDR3 DNA reads TGTGCCAGTAGGGGACAGGGGGCGAACACCGGGGAGCTGTTTTTT.

This rearrangement joins TRBV28 to TRBJ1-5; unclear D gene. The CDR3 extends over 16 amino acids. Trimming cost V 1 base and J 4 bases, with 14 bases left between them. CDR1 and CDR2 (germline): MDHEN, SYDVKM. CDR3 loop: CASSLSILDWNQPQHF. CDR3 in DNA: TGTGCCAGCAGTTTATCGATCTTAGATTGGAATCAGCCCCAGCATTTT.

The V call is TRBV5-1, the J call TRBJ2-1; maybe TRBD2 (5 bases). Germline CDR1 SGHRS, CDR2 YFSETQ. The CDR3 totals 15 residues. With 6 bases removed from V and 5 bases from J, the gap between germline ends came to 18 bases. The CDR3 nucleotides are TGCGCCAGCAATTTAGGAGTCGGACTCCACAATGAGCAGTTCTTC. Amino acid sequence: CASNLGVGLHNEQFF.

The chain uses TRBV9 and TRBJ2-1; D is perhaps TRBD1 (6 bases). V lost 0 bases and J lost 8, with 21 bases in between. CDR1 and CDR2 from the germline V gene are SGDLS and YYNGEE. The CDR3 is made up of 17 amino acids. The CDR3 here is CASSVVSTVGNRDEQFF. The CDR3 DNA sequence: TGTGCCAGCAGCGTAGTCAGTACGGTGGGCAACAGGGATGAGCAGTTCTTC.

The CDR3 DNA is TGTGCCAGCAGTTGGGACTCTAGCACAGATACGCAGTATTTT. Its translation: CASSWDSSTDTQYF. The chain joins TRBV6-5 to TRBJ2-3; possibly TRBD2 for D (6 bases). This CDR3 has 14 amino acids. Trimming stripped 4 bases from V and 0 bases from J, with 8 bases between. CDR1 is MNHEY and CDR2 is SVGAGI in the germline V gene.

This rearrangement joins TRBV20-1 to TRBJ2-7, with no clear D. Germline V gives CDR1 DFQATT, CDR2 SNEGSKA (reference sequence). The CDR3 is made up of 10 amino acids. Trimming took 5 bases from V and 7 from J, leaving 9 bases between them. CDR3 region: CSAASVEQYF. Written as DNA, the CDR3 is TGCAGTGCTGCCAGCGTTGAGCAGTACTTC.

The rearrangement links TRBV5-5 to TRBJ1-2, with D maybe TRBD1 (5 bases). CDR1 SGHKS and CDR2 YYEKEE come from the germline V gene (reference sequence). Trimming stripped 1 base from V and 13 bases from J, with 17 bases between. This CDR3 has 13 residues. The CDR3 loop reads CASSLIDRTGGTF. CDR3 DNA: TGTGCCAGCAGCTTGATTGACAGAACGGGAGGCACCTTC.

The rearrangement links TRBV5-1 to TRBJ2-1; D might be TRBD1 (6 bases). The CDR3 length is 15 residues. The germline CDR1 and CDR2 sequences are SGHRS and YFSETQ. Trimming stripped 0 bases from V and 9 bases from J, with 16 bases between. In DNA, the CDR3 is TGCGCCAGCAGCTTGGTTACAGGGAGTGACACTGAGCAGTTCTTC. It codes for CASSLVTGSDTEQFF.

The CDR3 sequence is CASSSLAVRQETQYF. The DNA for the CDR3 is TGCGCCAGCAGCTCCCTAGCGGTACGCCAAGAGACCCAGTACTTC. The V and J genes are TRBV5-1 and TRBJ2-5; 7 bases line up with TRBD2. Per germline, CDR1 SGHRS and CDR2 YFSETQ. This CDR3 comprises 15 residues. After removal of 3 bases from V and 1 base from J, the junction contained 6 bases not matched to a gene.

V gene TRBV5-1 combines with J gene TRBJ1-2; D call uncertain. The CDR3 sequence is 12 residues long. V was clipped by 2 bases and J by 4 bases, with 6 bases between them. Germline loops: CDR1 SGHRS, CDR2 YFSETQ. The CDR3 region has the DNA TGCGCCAGCAGCTTAGACACCTATGGCTACACCTTC. Translation: CASSLDTYGYTF.